This T cell receptor (beta chain) appears in the sequencing data of a study of vaccination and CD4 T cells after COVID-19. Study as a whole: Each individual in the study obtained two doses of BNT162b2 or mRNA-1273 vaccine.

Cultured CD4+ T-cell DNA underwent Oncomine TCR Beta short-read sequencing. It was from cultured CD4+ T cells that genomic DNA was extracted. TCRdb independently ran MiXCR on the PCR reads; one entry per CDR3 protein. Among over 9,000 distinct CDR3 sequences listed, about 36% were seen once. Overall study results and limits: Post-vaccination reactive clonotypes (median roughly 40) did not differ significantly from post-infection (21).

This clonotype was seen a few times. Its specificity is unknown. CDR3 length: 12 amino acids. From germline, CDR1 is DFQATT and CDR2 SNEGSKA (reference sequence). Trimming took 4 bases from V and 5 from J, leaving 11 bases between them. Treatment defined: roughly 10-day PBMC culture with coronavirus spike peptide pools or control peptides (ViraFEST assay). During the years 2011-2018, before the COVID-19 pandemic, the unexposed donor's CD4+ T cells were collected. T cells were expanded with peptide pools, and expanded clonotypes were identified by TCR sequencing. This sequence was found in a human donor in good health. V and J are TRBV20-1 and TRBJ1-1; D is uncertain. The sample consisted of CD4+ T cells from blood, cultured in vitro. CDR3 region: CSAIGVGTEAFF. CDR3 coding DNA: TGCAGTGCTATCGGGGTAGGAACTGAAGCTTTCTTT.